The 7 T cell receptor beta chains below come from one sample, sequenced in a study of metastatic and nonmetastatic thyroid tumors (dated by TCRdb to 2018 to 2021). None of the patients had been given any treatment before thyroid surgery. The library relied on PCR. This sample was sequenced with an Illumina HiSeq 4000. TCRdb reworked the public reads: Q25 trimming with fastp, MiXCR clone assembly, productive beta chains retained. The sample contains roughly 12,000 clones, 35% to 45% of them found a single time. Roughly a sixth of the sample lies in the top ten. What was sequenced was tumor tissue. The receptors were sampled from a female donor with papillary thyroid cancer or a benign thyroid nodule (not recorded which). Some clones in this sample may be carry-over from other donors' samples.

The V and J genes are TRBV2 and TRBJ1-2; D remains ambiguous. Trimming removed 8 bases from V and 4 bases from J, with 20 bases in between. The CDR3 spans 15 residues. Germline-derived CDR1 and CDR2 are SNHLY and FYNNEI. CDR3 protein: CASDEGGKPTYGYTF. The CDR3 DNA follows: TGTGCCAGCGACGAGGGAGGTAAACCCACCTATGGCTACACCTTC.

The sample holds a few counts of this clone. V and J are TRBV28 and TRBJ2-7; 10 bases line up with TRBD1. Germline trimming cut 6 bases from V and 3 bases from J; bases unmatched to any gene: 5. Looked up from germline, CDR1 is MDHEN and CDR2 is SYDVKM. The CDR3 totals 14 residues. CDR3 in amino acids: CASRAGTGVYEQYF. The CDR3 coding sequence is TGTGCCAGCAGGGCCGGGACAGGGGTCTACGAGCAGTACTTC.

This clone showed up just a few times. V and J are TRBV12-3 or TRBV12-4 and TRBJ1-3; D possibly corresponds to TRBD1 (6 bases). V shed 7 bases and J shed 3 bases, with 25 bases lying between them. This CDR3 spans 18 amino acids. CDR3 amino acids: CASIGLGGGGQNGNTIYF. The CDR3 DNA is TGTGCCAGCATAGGGCTGGGTGGCGGGGGGCAGAATGGAAACACCATATATTTT.

This clone was observed a few times. V and J are TRBV6-1 and TRBJ1-3; a weak D match, TRBD1 (5 bases). The V end lost 5 bases, the J end lost 7 bases, and 18 bases lay between the germline ends. The CDR3 is 15 residues long. Germline CDR1 and CDR2: MNHNS and SASEGT. The CDR3 DNA reads TGTGCCAGCAGTCTCACCGGGGCCGGTGGGAACACCATATATTTT. Its translation is CASSLTGAGGNTIYF.

This rearrangement joins TRBV18 to TRBJ1-2; 7 positions match TRBD1. V lost 2 bases, J lost 6 bases, and 3 bases stayed unmatched. This CDR3 spans 13 amino acids. CDR1 and CDR2 (germline): KGHSH, LQKENI. CDR3 in DNA: TGTGCCAGCTCACCATTTACAGGGGATGGCTACACCTTC. As protein: CASSPFTGDGYTF.

The chain employs TRBV20-1 and TRBJ2-6; 10 bases match TRBD2. There are 18 residues in the CDR3. From germline, CDR1 is DFQATT and CDR2 SNEGSKA (reference sequence). The trim removed 3 bases at V and 0 bases at J, leaving 8 bases unmatched. Here the CDR3 DNA reads TGCAGTGCTAGCAGTCTAGCGGGAGAACCCTCTGGGGCCAACGTCCTGACTTTC. As protein: CSASSLAGEPSGANVLTF.

The rearrangement links TRBV5-4 to TRBJ2-3; the match to TRBD1 covers 11 bases. V was clipped by 1 base and J by 0 bases; unmatched bases: 10. Germline V gene lookup returns CDR1 SGHNT and CDR2 YYREEE (reference sequence). The CDR3 loop spans 19 amino acids. The CDR3 DNA follows: TGTGCCAGCAGCTTGAAGGGACAGGGGGGGCCTGCTAGCACAGATACGCAGTATTTT. This translates into CASSLKGQGGPASTDTQYF.